Listed here is a single T cell receptor beta chain. Its binding antigen is unknown. Germline is not matched at one junction end, which may reflect a read error. Other DNA sequences within the sample encode an identical CDR3. This sample was taken from a study of cytomegalovirus exposure and HLA in healthy donors (dated by TCRdb to the late 2010s). Regarding the complete study: In an earlier analysis of around 540 of the donors, under 300 Gb of sequence data and 95 million to 130 million unique TCR beta sequences from 150 million to 200 million T cells were reported. To predict cytomegalovirus infection status, the study brought together high-throughput TCR immunosequencing, statistical association of individual TCRs with disease status, and machine learning. All discovery cohort repertoires had been generated using a single sequencing platform. Both class I and class II loci were covered by HLA typing, at four-digit resolution. Of the 398 genotyped donors, approximately 80% fell in the genetic ancestry cluster associated with self-reported Caucasian donors. The study profiled the T cell repertoires of some 610 subjects by immunosequencing and related them to cytomegalovirus serostatus. An early release that covered several hundred HLA-typed donors contained approximately 300 gigabases of sequencing data and around 80 million unique TCR sequences. The number of donors typed differed by locus, with 629-630 for A, B, C, DRB1 and DQB1, around 520 for DQA1, approximately 570 for DPA1, and approximately 470 for DPB1. A later analysis re-analyzed previously published TCR beta repertoires from several hundred donors and added high-resolution HLA genotyping to study TCR occurrence patterns. Besides the first cohort of 666 subjects, a separate validation cohort made up of about 120 different subjects was used. In an earlier analysis of several hundred of the donors, high-throughput TCR beta sequencing was used to judge whether each TCR beta V gene segment behaved as functional or pseudogenic. About five DR-DQ haplotypes were treated as single units for association and clustering because of strong linkage in the cohort. The study was designed to test whether signatures of past pathogen exposure could be identified by cataloging public T cell receptors. In a later genetic analysis, genome-wide SNP genotypes for about three fifths of the roughly 670 donors were used, and that subset was treated as a discovery cohort. Rather than drawing on any new phenotypic data, the later analysis identified candidate immune exposures from TCR beta sequences and the way those sequences occurred across donors. Alongside the repertoire data, information on donor age, sex, ethnicity and CMV serostatus was compiled. Among over 350 genotyped donors of the cohort, an average of around 240,000 unique TCR beta nucleotide sequences were sequenced per donor, roughly a sixth of them non-productive.

The cohort was made up of 666 healthy bone marrow donors. All cohort members were sampled while nominally healthy, although unrecorded immune exposures were likely present. The donor tested CMV seronegative, placing the donor among the roughly 400 seronegative members of the cohort. Every donor gave a peripheral blood sample, and the peripheral blood mononuclear cells from that sample were used for TCR beta sequencing. The Qiagen DNeasy Blood Extraction Kit was used to extract genomic DNA from the blood cell samples. General study outcomes and caveats: A further reported finding was that TCR beta sequences accurately predicted the HLA-A and HLA-B alleles for most subjects in the first cohort. Presence/absence analyses assumed roughly uniform sequencing depth across donors, an assumption that may not hold. The study gave a list of more than 150 TCR beta chains associated with cytomegalovirus. In a later analysis, most CMV-associated TCR beta chains were found to appear HLA-restricted, with HLA associations seemingly driven largely by CMV exposure. The classifier was reported to diagnose cytomegalovirus status with high specificity and sensitivity in both the original and validation cohorts. Some IMGT-functional V segments, including TRBV6-2 and TRBV6-3, could not be distinguished by the 87-base-pair reads and were therefore excluded. Most TCR sequences were observed very rarely across donors, whereas some public TCRs were present in many individuals. A later genetic analysis associated a missense DCLRE1C variant with V-gene and J-gene trimming of TCR beta chains, and an independent cohort replicated the association. A cluster of highly shared sequence variants was judged likely to represent a technical artifact of the sequencing pipeline. In this cohort, only TCR beta chains were sequenced, and detectable features were limited by the absence of alpha or paired-chain data. According to a later genetic analysis, donors in an Asian-associated ancestry cluster had fewer N-insertions in productive TCRs than the approximately 700-donor mean. The authors suggested that the approach could potentially be extended to other disease states and immunological phenotypes. Broadly in line with IMGT annotations, most TCR beta V segments showed up in productive rearrangements about 87% or about 30% of the time in an earlier analysis of around 550 of the donors. Assigning TCR associations to individual alleles was difficult when HLA alleles, especially DR and DQ, strongly co-occurred. A later analysis reported that several top co-occurrence clusters appeared linked to parvovirus B19, influenza, CMV and Epstein-Barr virus. Correlated functional status among segregating V segments might reflect linkage disequilibrium, but an unknown experimental factor could not be ruled out. Because some donors lacked HLA typing at each locus, the association tests relied only on the typed subset. Because counts were too low, some 17 rarely observed V segments, including chromosome 9 orphons, were excluded from the earlier analysis of 500 to 700 of the donors. CMV serostatus was the only immune exposure information available for the cohort. A later analysis found that HLA-associated TCR beta chains were more clonally expanded and had lower generation probabilities than equally common non-associated chains. Specific HLA alleles were associated with more than 15,000 TCR beta sequences at a false discovery rate of 0.05 in a later analysis. A few of the identified cytomegalovirus-associated TCR beta chains were confirmed in vitro to be specific for cytomegalovirus antigens. In a later analysis, TCR association rates were found to vary across HLA loci, with the most associated TCRs seen for DRB1 alleles and the fewest for HLA-C alleles.

The method behind the library was the immunoSEQ multiplex PCR assay. For the multiplex PCR, a mixture combining 60 forward primers for TCR Vbeta segments and 13 reverse primers for TCR Jbeta segments was used. Amplification of the CDR3 region of rearranged TCR beta genes was performed with a multiplex PCR assay on genomic DNA. The amplified TCR beta libraries were sequenced on the Illumina HiSeq System as 87-base-pair reads. For the original study's pipeline: A later analysis counted 75 million to 100 million unique TCR beta chains across the 666 repertoires, and around 9.9 million of these chains were shared by at least two donors. Raw reads were error-corrected and collapsed into unique sequences with a nearest-neighbor algorithm that merged closely related sequences to remove PCR and sequencing errors. CDR3 sequences were aligned to IMGT reference sequences to assign V, D and J gene segments. For a sequence to be retained, a match of at least six nucleotides to both a V gene segment and a J gene segment was required. A rearrangement counted as productive if the CDR3 had no stop codons and remained in frame with V and J, and every other rearrangement counted as non-productive. Following IMGT convention, CDR3 was defined as the stretch from the second conserved V-encoded cysteine to the conserved J-encoded phenylalanine. Sequences without an unambiguous match to a single V gene segment were excluded from the earlier analysis of about 640 of the donors. In an earlier analysis of 587 of the donors, V segments were called functional above 56.7% productive rearrangements and were called segregating when the between-donor standard deviation exceeded 5%. A statistical classification framework was built to diagnose cytomegalovirus status from the catalog of TCR beta chain sequences. In a later analysis, V and J genes were assigned by comparing TCR nucleotide sequences against IMGT/GENE-DB human TR gene sequences. The TCRdist pipeline was used in a later analysis to assign CDR3 sequences and most-parsimonious VDJ recombination scenarios. In a later analysis, each TCR beta chain was defined by its CDR3 amino acid sequence together with its V-gene family, and reads lacking a unique V-gene family were excluded. A later analysis removed 550 to 700 highly shared, low-generation-probability nucleotide sequences to deal with suspected cross-contamination and a sequencing artifact. In a later analysis, a clonal expansion index was calculated for each public chain from normalized within-repertoire ranks of inferred template counts. In a later analysis, generation probabilities were computed using a VDJ recombination model fitted to out-of-frame rearrangements, and the results were checked against IGoR. Hypergeometric tests were used in a later analysis to score TCR-TCR, TCR-HLA and TCR-CMV co-occurrence, with a repertoire-size bias correction applied to the TCR pairs. A later analysis estimated false discovery rates by permuting HLA or CMV assignments 20 times. A later analysis grouped co-occurring TCRs with DBSCAN, adding TCRdist sequence similarity when clustering within HLA-allele-positive subsets. Co-occurrence clustering excluded repertoires with fewer than 30,000 or more than 120,000 public chains, plus five with anomalous nucleotide sharing. TCRdb's version of the immuneACCESS table is confined to in-frame rearrangements and falls short of the full clone set. An unresolved V gene accounts for under half of the shortfall where checked; the remainder is of unknown origin. The DNA gave D and trimming, while V, J and clone size come from that table. The sample table gives about 140,000 clones. The ten biggest clones cover approximately 2% of the sample.

The CDR3, from cysteine to phenylalanine, totals 16 residues. Kept here is only the CDR3 DNA, which spans 48 bases and is read in frame from base 1. The germline V gene encodes CDR1 SGHAT and CDR2 FQNNGV. The source of this sequence is a woman under 30 in good health and CMV-seronegative. The specimen sequenced was PBMCs. The chain joins TRBV11-2 to TRBJ2-2; the D segment could be TRBD2, given 6 matching bases. The CDR3 region reads CASSLSTSLNTGELFF. The nucleotide sequence reads TGCGCCAGCAGCTTAAGTACTAGCTTGAACACCGGGGAGCTGTTTTTT. Joined to the reference TRBV11-2 and TRBJ2-2 proteins, this CDR3 gives the full variable domain: EAGVAQSPRYKIIEKRQSVAFWCNPISGHATLYWYQQILGQGPKLLIQFQNNGVVDDSQLPKDRFSAERLKGVDSTLKIQPAKLEDSAVYLCASSLSTSLNTGELFFGEGSRLTVL.